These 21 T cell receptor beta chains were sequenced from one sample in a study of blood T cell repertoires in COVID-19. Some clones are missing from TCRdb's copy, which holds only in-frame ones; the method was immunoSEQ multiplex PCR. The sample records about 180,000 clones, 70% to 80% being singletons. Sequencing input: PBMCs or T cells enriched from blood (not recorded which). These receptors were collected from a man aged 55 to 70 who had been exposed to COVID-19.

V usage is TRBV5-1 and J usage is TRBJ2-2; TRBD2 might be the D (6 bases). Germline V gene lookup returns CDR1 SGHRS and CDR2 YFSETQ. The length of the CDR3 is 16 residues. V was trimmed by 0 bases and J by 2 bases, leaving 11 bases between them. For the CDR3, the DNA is TGCGCCAGCAGCTTGGCCGGGACTGCAAACACCGGGGAGCTGTTTTTT. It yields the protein CASSLAGTANTGELFF.

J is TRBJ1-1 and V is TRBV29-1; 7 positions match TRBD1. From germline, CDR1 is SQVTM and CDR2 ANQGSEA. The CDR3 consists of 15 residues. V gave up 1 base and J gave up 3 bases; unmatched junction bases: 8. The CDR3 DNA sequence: TGCAGCGTTGAAGTTGGGGGCAGGGGGGACACTGAAGCTTTCTTT. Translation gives CSVEVGGRGDTEAFF.

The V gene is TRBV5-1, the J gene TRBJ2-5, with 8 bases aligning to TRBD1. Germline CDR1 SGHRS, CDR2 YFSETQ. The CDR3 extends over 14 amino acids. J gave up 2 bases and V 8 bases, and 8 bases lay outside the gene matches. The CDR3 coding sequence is TGCGCCAGTACTAACAGGGGGATTCAAGAGACCCAGTACTTC. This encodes CASTNRGIQETQYF.

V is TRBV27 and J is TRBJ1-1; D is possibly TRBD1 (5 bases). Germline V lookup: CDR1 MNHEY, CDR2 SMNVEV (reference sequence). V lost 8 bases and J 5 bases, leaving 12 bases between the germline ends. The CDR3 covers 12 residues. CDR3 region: CASGPGGTEAFF. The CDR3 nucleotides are TGTGCCAGCGGACCGGGGGGGACTGAAGCTTTCTTT.

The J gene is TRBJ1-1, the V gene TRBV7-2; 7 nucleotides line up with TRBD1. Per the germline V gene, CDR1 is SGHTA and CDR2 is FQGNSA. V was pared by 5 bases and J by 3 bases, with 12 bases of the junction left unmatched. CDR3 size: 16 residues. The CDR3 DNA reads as TGTGCCAGCAGCCTAAGACCGACAGGGTTGGACACTGAAGCTTTCTTT. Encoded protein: CASSLRPTGLDTEAFF.

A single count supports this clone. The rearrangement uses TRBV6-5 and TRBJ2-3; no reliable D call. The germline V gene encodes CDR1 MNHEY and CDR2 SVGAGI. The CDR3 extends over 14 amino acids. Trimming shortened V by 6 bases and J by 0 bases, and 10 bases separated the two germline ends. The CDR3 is CASRLDGSTDTQYF. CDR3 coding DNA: TGTGCCAGCAGACTCGACGGGAGCACAGATACGCAGTATTTT.

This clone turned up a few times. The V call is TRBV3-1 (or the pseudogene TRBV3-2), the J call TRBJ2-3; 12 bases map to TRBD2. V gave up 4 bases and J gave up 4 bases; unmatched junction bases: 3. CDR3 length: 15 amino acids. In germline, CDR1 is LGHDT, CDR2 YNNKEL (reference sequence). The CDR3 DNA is TGTGCCAGCAGCCCCGGGACTAGCGGGCCAGATACGCAGTATTTT. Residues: CASSPGTSGPDTQYF.

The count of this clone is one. In nucleotides, the CDR3 is TGTGCCAGCAGGACATTTGGCCTAAACACCGGGGAGCTGTTTTTT. Its protein product is CASRTFGLNTGELFF. J is TRBJ2-2 and V is TRBV27; unclear D gene. CDR1 and CDR2 (germline): MNHEY, SMNVEV (reference sequence). CDR3 size: 15 residues. The V gene lost 6 bases and the J gene lost 2 bases, with 13 bases spanning the gap.

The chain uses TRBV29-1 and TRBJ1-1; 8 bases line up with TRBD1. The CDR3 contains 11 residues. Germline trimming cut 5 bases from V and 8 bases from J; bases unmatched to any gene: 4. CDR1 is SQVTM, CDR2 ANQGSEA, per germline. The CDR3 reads CSVYRGTEAFF. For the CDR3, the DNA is TGCAGCGTTTACAGGGGGACGGAAGCTTTCTTT.

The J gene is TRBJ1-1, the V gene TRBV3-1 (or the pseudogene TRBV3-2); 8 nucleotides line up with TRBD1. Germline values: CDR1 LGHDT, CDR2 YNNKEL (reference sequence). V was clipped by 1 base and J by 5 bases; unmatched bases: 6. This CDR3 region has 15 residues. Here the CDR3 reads CASSQGAGGQTEAFF. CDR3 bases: TGTGCCAGCAGCCAAGGAGCAGGGGGCCAGACTGAAGCTTTCTTT.

In DNA form, the CDR3 reads TGTGCCATCAGTTTTAACAGGGACACTGAAGCTTTCTTT. As protein: CAISFNRDTEAFF. This chain uses TRBV10-3 with TRBJ1-1; D is possibly TRBD1 (6 bases). The CDR3 loop spans 13 amino acids. The germline gives CDR1 ENHRY, CDR2 SYGVKD. The V gene lost 5 bases and the J gene lost 3 bases, with 10 bases spanning the gap.

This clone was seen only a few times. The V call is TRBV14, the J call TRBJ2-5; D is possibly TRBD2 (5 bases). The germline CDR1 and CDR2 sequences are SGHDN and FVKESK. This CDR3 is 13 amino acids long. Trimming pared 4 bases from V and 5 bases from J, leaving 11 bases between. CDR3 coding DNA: TGTGCCAGCAGCCGCCGGGGAGCTGAGACCCAGTACTTC. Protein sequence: CASSRRGAETQYF.

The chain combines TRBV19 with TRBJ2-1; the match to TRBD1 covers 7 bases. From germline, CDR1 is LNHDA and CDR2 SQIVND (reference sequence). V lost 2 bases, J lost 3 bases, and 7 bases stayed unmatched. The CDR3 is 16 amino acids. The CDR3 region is CASSIRRDSHYNEQFF. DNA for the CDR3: TGTGCCAGTAGTATACGACGGGACAGCCACTACAATGAGCAGTTCTTC. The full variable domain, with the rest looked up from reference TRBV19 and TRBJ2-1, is DGGITQSPKYLFRKEGQNVTLSCEQNLNHDAMYWYRQDPGQGLRLIYYSQIVNDFQKGDIAEGYSVSREKKESFPLTVTSAQKNPTAFYLCASSIRRDSHYNEQFFGPGTRLTVL.

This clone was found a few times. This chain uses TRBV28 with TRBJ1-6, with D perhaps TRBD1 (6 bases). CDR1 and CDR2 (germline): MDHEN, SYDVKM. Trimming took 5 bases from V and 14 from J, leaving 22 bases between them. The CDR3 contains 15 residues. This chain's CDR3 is CASSPPNRQVVTLHF. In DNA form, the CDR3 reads TGTGCCAGCAGTCCTCCAAACAGACAGGTCGTCACCCTCCACTTT.

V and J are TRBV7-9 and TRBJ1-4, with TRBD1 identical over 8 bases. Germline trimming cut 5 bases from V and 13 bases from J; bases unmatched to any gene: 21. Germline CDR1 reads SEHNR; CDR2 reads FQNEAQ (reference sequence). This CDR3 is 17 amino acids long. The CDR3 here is CASSKQRGAGGALILFF. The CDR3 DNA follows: TGTGCCAGCAGCAAACAGAGGGGGGCAGGGGGCGCATTGATACTGTTTTTT.

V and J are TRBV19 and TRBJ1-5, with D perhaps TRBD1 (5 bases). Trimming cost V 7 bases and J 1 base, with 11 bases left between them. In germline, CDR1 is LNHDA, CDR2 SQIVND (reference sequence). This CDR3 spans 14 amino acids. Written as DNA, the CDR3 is TGTGCCAGTACCCGGGGGTTGAGCAATCAGCCCCAGCATTTT. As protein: CASTRGLSNQPQHF.

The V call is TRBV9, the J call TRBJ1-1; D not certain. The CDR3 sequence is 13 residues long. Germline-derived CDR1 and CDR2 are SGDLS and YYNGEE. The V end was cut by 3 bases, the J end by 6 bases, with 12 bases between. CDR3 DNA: TGTGCCAGCAGCGACACTCCGGGGTCTGAAGCTTTCTTT. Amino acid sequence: CASSDTPGSEAFF.

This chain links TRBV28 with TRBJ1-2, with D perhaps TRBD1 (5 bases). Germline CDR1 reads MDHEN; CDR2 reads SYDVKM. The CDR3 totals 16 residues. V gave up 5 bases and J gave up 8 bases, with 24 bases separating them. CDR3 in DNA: TGTGCCAGCAGTGTAAGCGCGGGACTTATGTCTAGGGGCTACACCTTC. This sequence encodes CASSVSAGLMSRGYTF.

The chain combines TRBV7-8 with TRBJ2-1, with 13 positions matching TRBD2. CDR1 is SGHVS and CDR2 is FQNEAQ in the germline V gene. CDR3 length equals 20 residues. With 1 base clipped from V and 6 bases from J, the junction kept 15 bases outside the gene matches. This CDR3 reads CASSLGRRLAGGAPSNEQFF. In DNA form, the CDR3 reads TGTGCCAGCAGCTTAGGTCGGAGACTAGCGGGAGGCGCCCCTTCCAATGAGCAGTTCTTC. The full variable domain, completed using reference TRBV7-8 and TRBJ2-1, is GAGVSQSPRYKVAKRGQDVALRCDPISGHVSLFWYQQALGQGPEFLTYFQNEAQLDKSGLPSDRFFAERPEGSVSTLKIQRTQQEDSAVYLCASSLGRRLAGGAPSNEQFFGPGTRLTVL.

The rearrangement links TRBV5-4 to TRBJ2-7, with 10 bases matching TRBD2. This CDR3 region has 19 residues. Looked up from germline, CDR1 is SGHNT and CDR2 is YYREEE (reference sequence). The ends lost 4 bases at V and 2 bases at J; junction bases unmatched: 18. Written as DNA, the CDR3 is TGTGCCAGCAGCGGCCGACCGACTAAGACTAGCGGGTTTACCTACGAGCAGTACTTC. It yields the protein CASSGRPTKTSGFTYEQYF. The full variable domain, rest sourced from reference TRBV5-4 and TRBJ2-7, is ETGVTQSPTHLIKTRGQQVTLRCSSQSGHNTVSWYQQALGQGPQFIFQYYREEENGRGNFPPRFSGLQFPNYSSELNVNALELDDSALYLCASSGRPTKTSGFTYEQYFGPGTRLTVT.

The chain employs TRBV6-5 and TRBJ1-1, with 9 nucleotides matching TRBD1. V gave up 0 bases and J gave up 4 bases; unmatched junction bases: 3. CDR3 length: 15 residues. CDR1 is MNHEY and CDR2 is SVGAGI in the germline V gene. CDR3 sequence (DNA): TGTGCCAGCAGTTACTCTAGGGGACAGGGCACTGAAGCTTTCTTT. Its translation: CASSYSRGQGTEAFF.